This T cell receptor (beta chain) was captured in a study of cytotoxic CD8 clonotypes in ibrutinib-treated CLL. Clones were read by immunoSEQ multiplex PCR, and TCRdb kept only the in-frame ones, dropping some. The sample yields some 200,000 clones, about 75% seen once. The CDR3 spans 15 residues. Germline V lookup: CDR1 SNHLY, CDR2 FYNNEI. Trimming left V 6 bases short and J 1 base short, with 12 bases between. The J gene is TRBJ2-2, the V gene TRBV2; a possible D gene is TRBD1 (5 bases). The receptor was derived from a human donor with chronic lymphocytic leukemia. The sample here was PBMCs, taken after 12 months of ibrutinib treatment. CDR3: CASRATVRNTGELFF. CDR3 DNA: TGTGCCAGCAGGGCGACAGTCAGGAACACCGGGGAGCTGTTTTTT. The whole variable domain, filled in from reference TRBV2 and TRBJ2-2, reads EPEVTQTPSHQVTQMGQEVILRCVPISNHLYFYWYRQILGQKVEFLVSFYNNEISEKSEIFDDQFSVERPDGSNFTLKIRSTKLEDSAMYFCASRATVRNTGELFFGEGSRLTVL.